Each of the 19 T cell receptor beta chains below was sequenced from the same sample in a study of regulatory T cells in long-lasting Graves disease (dated by TCRdb to the early 2020s). The library was generated by multiplex PCR. TCRdb lists the instrument as Illumina HiSeq 4000. TCR beta libraries were built with iRepertoire HTBI primers and Arm-PCR amplification of CDR3 regions. In TCRdb, the public reads were trimmed at Q25 with fastp and aligned with MiXCR, with productive beta chains retained. Rows matching on CDR3 protein sequence are summarized as one entry with the most common DNA and genes. For this sample the table gives 400,000 or so distinct CDR3 sequences, of which around 21% were detected only once. Roughly 20% of the sample goes to the ten largest clones. Reading the label with the study, this specimen's time point is: persistent/refractory GD, antithyroid drugs over 5 years with positive TRAb. For both TCR sequencing and RNA sequencing, RNA was extracted from PBMCs using TRIzol.

This material consisted of peripheral blood mononuclear cells (PBMCs), taken when the disease was refractory, from a patient treated with antithyroid drugs. Source of these receptors: a female donor with Graves disease.

This clonotype was seen more than once but under ten times. V usage is TRBV7-9 and J usage is TRBJ2-1; 12 nucleotides align to TRBD2. The CDR3 loop spans 17 amino acids. Germline loops: CDR1 SEHNR, CDR2 FQNEAQ (reference sequence). V lost 5 bases to trimming and J lost 7 bases; unmatched junction nucleotides: 12. CDR3 DNA sequence: TGTGCCAGCAGCCTGATGACTAGCGGGAGAACAGGGAATGAGCAGTTCTTC. Protein product: CASSLMTSGRTGNEQFF.

The J gene is TRBJ2-1, the V gene TRBV28, with 11 positions matching TRBD1. Germline V gene data show CDR1 as MDHEN and CDR2 as SYDVKM. Trimming at V came to 7 bases and at J to 4 bases, leaving 9 bases not matched to a gene. CDR3 length: 16 residues. CDR3 DNA sequence: TGTGCCAGCACCTTGGGAGGGACAGGGGGGTACAATGAGCAGTTCTTC. It codes for CASTLGGTGGYNEQFF.

This clonotype was recorded a few times. V usage is TRBV4-1 and J usage is TRBJ1-1; 7 bases line up with TRBD1. This CDR3 spans 18 amino acids. The trim removed 0 bases at V and 1 base at J, leaving 11 bases unmatched. Germline loops: CDR1 MGHRA, CDR2 YSYEKL. The CDR3 DNA reads TGCGCCAGCAGCCAAGATATCGGACAGGTCGGGAGGAACACTGAAGCTTTCTTT. This sequence encodes CASSQDIGQVGRNTEAFF.

The rearrangement uses TRBV20-1 and TRBJ2-7; D uncertain. Trimming removed 0 bases from V and 2 bases from J, with 17 bases in between. Germline V CDR1 and CDR2: DFQATT, SNEGSKA (reference sequence). The CDR3 totals 16 residues. The CDR3 DNA sequence: TGCAGTGCTAGAGATCTCGGAACGGGCGTCACCTACGAGCAGTACTTC. Its protein product is CSARDLGTGVTYEQYF.

This clonotype was picked up many times. V gene TRBV2 combines with J gene TRBJ1-4, with D unresolved. There are 13 residues in the CDR3. V dropped 8 bases and J dropped 7 bases, with 14 bases sitting between them. Germline CDR1 reads SNHLY; CDR2 reads FYNNEI. The CDR3: CASGPTFGEKLFF. Here the CDR3 DNA reads TGTGCCAGCGGGCCCACGTTCGGTGAAAAACTGTTTTTT.

This clonotype was picked up many times. The gene calls are TRBV29-1 and TRBJ1-6; the D is unclear. The CDR3 length is 14 residues. The germline V gene has CDR1 SQVTM and CDR2 ANQGSEA. Deletions cut 5 bases from V and 7 bases from J, with 15 bases between. The DNA of the CDR3 is TGCAGCGTTCTTGACAAGGGTCAGAATTCACCCCTCCACTTT. This translates into CSVLDKGQNSPLHF.

This clonotype was counted at least ten times. This chain uses TRBV7-9 with TRBJ2-5; tentatively, D is TRBD1 (6 bases). The V gene lost 5 bases and the J gene lost 9 bases, with 22 bases spanning the gap. Per the germline V gene, CDR1 is SEHNR and CDR2 is FQNEAQ (reference sequence). CDR3 length equals 15 residues. The CDR3 spells CASSPRDTSPQAQYF. CDR3 DNA sequence: TGTGCCAGCAGCCCCCGGGACACGTCCCCTCAGGCCCAGTACTTC.

This clonotype was recorded many times. The chain uses TRBV29-1 and TRBJ2-5, with 14 positions matching TRBD2. Germline trimming cut 4 bases from V and 4 bases from J; bases unmatched to any gene: 5. CDR3 size: 15 residues. Germline CDR1 SQVTM, CDR2 ANQGSEA. The chain's CDR3 is CSVVGLAGGGETQYF. The CDR3 DNA is TGCAGCGTTGTAGGACTAGCGGGAGGTGGAGAGACCCAGTACTTC.

The rearrangement uses TRBV6-5 and TRBJ1-5; no firm D call. V lost 0 bases, J lost 6 bases, and 15 bases lay in between. The CDR3 totals 16 residues. The V gene's germline CDR1 is MNHEY and CDR2 SVGAGI. As DNA, the CDR3 is TGTGCCAGCAGTTACTCGGCGACTGGGCGCCGTCAGCCCCAGCATTTT. Protein sequence: CASSYSATGRRQPQHF.

This clonotype appeared many times. The chain carries TRBV27 and TRBJ2-4, with 11 bases fitting TRBD1. The CDR3 loop spans 15 amino acids. Per germline, CDR1 MNHEY and CDR2 SMNVEV (reference sequence). V trimming: 3 bases; J trimming: 6 bases; junction bases outside the gene matches: 4. Written as DNA, the CDR3 is TGTGCCAGCAGTTTGATGGGACAGGGGGTAAACATTCAGTACTTC. It yields the protein CASSLMGQGVNIQYF.

This clonotype was detected ten times or more. The V and J genes are TRBV28 and TRBJ1-1, with 8 nucleotides matching TRBD1. The V gene end was trimmed by 7 bases and the J gene end by 1 base; junction bases not matched to a gene: 5. The CDR3 is 14 amino acids. Germline values: CDR1 MDHEN, CDR2 SYDVKM. The CDR3 DNA is TGTGCCAGCATCTTGGACAGGGCGAACACTGAAGCTTTCTTT. Protein: CASILDRANTEAFF.

This clonotype was observed at least ten times. The chain's CDR3 is CASSDGGSSGANVLTF. CDR3 DNA sequence: TGTGCCAGCAGTGACGGTGGAAGCTCTGGGGCCAACGTCCTGACTTTC. The chain employs TRBV2 and TRBJ2-6; the D is unclear. The V end was cut by 3 bases, the J end by 0 bases, with 9 bases between. The CDR3 sequence is 16 residues long. Germline V gene sequence: CDR1 SNHLY, CDR2 FYNNEI.

The table lists this clonotype with many counts. The chain links TRBV30 to TRBJ1-2; 8 bases line up with TRBD1. CDR1 GTSNPN and CDR2 SVGIG come from the germline V gene (reference sequence). The CDR3 is 15 residues long. V shed 0 bases and J 4 bases; nucleotides not matched to a gene: 7. The CDR3 DNA reads TGTGCCTGGAGTGTAACCGGGACAGGAGCCTATGGCTACACCTTC. This gives the protein CAWSVTGTGAYGYTF.

The sample holds a few counts of this clonotype. Since a much larger clone is just one base distant, this may be a read error. V is TRBV2 and J is TRBJ1-5; D might be TRBD1 (5 bases). Germline V gene data show CDR1 as SNHLY and CDR2 as FYNNEI. The CDR3 loop spans 16 amino acids. The chain's CDR3 is CASSEADPGVAQPRHF. CDR3 sequence (DNA): TGTGCCAGCAGTGAAGCGGACCCGGGGGTTGCTCAGCCCCGGCATTTT.

This clonotype has at least ten counts. CDR3: CASSPGQGLSLRTEAFF. As DNA, the CDR3 is TGTGCCAGCAGTCCCGGACAGGGTTTATCGTTGAGGACTGAAGCTTTCTTT. The chain couples TRBV12-3 or TRBV12-4 to TRBJ1-1; TRBD1 agrees at 8 bases. This CDR3 region has 17 residues. V shed 5 bases and J 5 bases; nucleotides not matched to a gene: 16.

Concerning this clonotype: A read error may be the cause here, since a much bigger clone is one base away. The rearrangement joins TRBV10-3 to TRBJ2-7, with 8 bases that match TRBD2. V gave up 0 bases and J gave up 5 bases; unmatched junction bases: 6. The CDR3 has 15 amino acids. Germline V lookup: CDR1 ENHRY, CDR2 SYGVKD. CDR3: CAISESTGGPHEQYF. Here the CDR3 DNA reads TGTGCCATCAGTGAGTCGACGGGAGGGCCCCACGAGCAGTACTTC.

With regard to this clonotype: A much larger clone is a single base away; this may be a read error. The chain carries TRBV12-3 or TRBV12-4 and TRBJ2-2; 12 bases match TRBD2. V lost 7 bases to trimming and J lost 5 bases; unmatched junction nucleotides: 5. This CDR3 is 15 amino acids long. For the CDR3, the DNA is TGTGCCAGCACCAAGACTAGCGGGGGAACCGGGGAGCTGTTTTTT. This sequence encodes CASTKTSGGTGELFF.

This clonotype was seen ten or more times. The chain's CDR3 is CASANVRGLGYSNQPQHF. The DNA of the CDR3 is TGTGCCAGCGCGAACGTGAGGGGGCTGGGGTATAGCAATCAGCCCCAGCATTTT. The chain recombines TRBV7-2 with TRBJ1-5, with 7 bases lining up with TRBD1. Germline V lookup: CDR1 SGHTA, CDR2 FQGNSA. V lost 8 bases to trimming and J lost 0 bases; unmatched junction nucleotides: 16. The CDR3 covers 18 residues.

This clonotype was picked up a small number of times. The chain has TRBV20-1 and TRBJ2-7; 12 nucleotides match TRBD1. Trimming at V came to 3 bases and at J to 3 bases, leaving 6 bases not matched to a gene. The CDR3 spans 15 residues. Per germline, CDR1 DFQATT and CDR2 SNEGSKA (reference sequence). CDR3 DNA: TGCAGTGCTAGGGAGGGACAGGGGGCATTCTACGAGCAGTACTTC. Its protein is CSAREGQGAFYEQYF.